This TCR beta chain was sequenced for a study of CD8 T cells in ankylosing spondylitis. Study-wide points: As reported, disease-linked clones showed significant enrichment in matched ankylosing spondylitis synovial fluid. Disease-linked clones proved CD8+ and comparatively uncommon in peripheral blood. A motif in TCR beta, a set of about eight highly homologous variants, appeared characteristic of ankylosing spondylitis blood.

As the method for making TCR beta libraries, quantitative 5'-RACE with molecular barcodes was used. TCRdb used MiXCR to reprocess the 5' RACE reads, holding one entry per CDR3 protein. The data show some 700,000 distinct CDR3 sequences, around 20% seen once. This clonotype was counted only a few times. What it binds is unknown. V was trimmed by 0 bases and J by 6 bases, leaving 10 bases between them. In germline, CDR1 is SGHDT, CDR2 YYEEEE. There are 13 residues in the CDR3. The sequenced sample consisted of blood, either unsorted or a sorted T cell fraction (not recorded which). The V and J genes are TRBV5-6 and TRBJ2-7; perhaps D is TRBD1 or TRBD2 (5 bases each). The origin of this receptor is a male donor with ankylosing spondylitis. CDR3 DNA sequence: TGTGCCAGCAGCTTGGGTTGGGACGCCGAGCAGTACTTC. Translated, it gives CASSLGWDAEQYF.